This T cell receptor (beta chain) was sequenced for a study of monozygotic twins with inflammatory bowel disease. The study's findings and limits: Especially where disease activity was present, IBD patients had fewer clonotypes in common with others than healthy twins did.

This CDR3 comprises 16 residues. Per the germline V gene, CDR1 is SGHKS and CDR2 is YYEKEE (reference sequence). Blood samples of approximately 2.3 ml were drawn from every donor. Via template switching, UMIs carrying a 6-nucleotide sample barcode were introduced. TCRdb re-called the 5' RACE reads; every CDR3 protein appears as one record, without DNA. This sample's clone table lists tens of thousands of distinct CDR3 sequences. Remarks on this clonotype: The antigen remains unidentified.

This clonotype was obtained from a human donor with ulcerative colitis or Crohn's disease, or a healthy co-twin of an affected twin (not recorded which). The specimen was blood. The chain carries TRBV5-5 and TRBJ2-1; TCRdb picks TRBD2, but there is no DNA to check that call. CDR3: CASSFNNPAAYNEQFF.